The 21 T cell receptor beta chains below were found in one sample sequenced in a study of post-analysis software for immune sequencing data. Overall study findings and caveats: The five TRBV segments detected at higher frequency in patients than in controls included TRBV5-6, TRBV5-1 and TRBV20-1.

The antigens of these receptors remain unknown. TCR beta libraries were prepared from cDNA with unique molecular identifiers. Using its own MiXCR run on the PCR reads, TCRdb lists one record per CDR3 protein. The table lists hundreds of thousands of distinct CDR3 sequences, 25% to 30% of them singletons. Material: blood. All receptors come from a girl aged 5 to 17 with multiple sclerosis.

The chain recombines TRBV5-1 with TRBJ2-7; 11 bases are shared with TRBD1. The CDR3 covers 16 residues. V lost 4 bases and J lost 4; bases outside the gene matches: 10. Germline V CDR1 and CDR2: SGHRS, YFSETQ. The CDR3 DNA reads TGCGCCAGCAGCCGCACGACCGGGACAGGGGGATACGAGCAGTACTTC. The encoded protein is CASSRTTGTGGYEQYF.

This clonotype occurred once. This chain connects TRBV6-6 to TRBJ1-1, with 7 positions matching TRBD1. After removal of 2 bases from V and 5 bases from J, the junction contained 5 bases not matched to a gene. The CDR3 sequence is 14 residues long. The germline V gene encodes CDR1 MNHNY and CDR2 SVGAGI (reference sequence). CDR3: CASSYQDRATEAFF. As DNA, the CDR3 is TGTGCCAGCAGTTACCAAGACAGGGCTACTGAAGCTTTCTTT.

This clonotype was counted many times. V and J are TRBV6-6 and TRBJ2-3; 7 bases match TRBD1. This CDR3 is built from 15 residues. The junction had 2 bases not matched to a gene; V was cut back by 2 bases and J by 0 bases. CDR1 is MNHNY, CDR2 SVGAGI, per germline (reference sequence). The CDR3 sequence is CASSYRDRSTDTQYF. CDR3 coding DNA: TGTGCCAGCAGTTACCGGGACAGAAGCACAGATACGCAGTATTTT.

This clonotype came up a few times. This sequence joins TRBV16 and TRBJ1-2; D is undetermined. Germline V lookup: CDR1 KGHSY, CDR2 FQNENV. Trimming removed 0 bases from V and 7 bases from J, with 12 bases in between. This CDR3 spans 14 amino acids. The CDR3 sequence: CASSQSKTPRGYTF. The CDR3 nucleotides read TGTGCCAGCAGCCAATCGAAAACGCCGCGTGGCTACACCTTC.

The rearrangement links TRBV5-1 to TRBJ1-2; D is undetermined. CDR3 length: 13 residues. Germline V gene lookup returns CDR1 SGHRS and CDR2 YFSETQ. With 0 bases removed from V and 2 bases from J, the gap between germline ends came to 5 bases. In DNA, the CDR3 is TGCGCCAGCAGCTTGGGCTACAACTATGGCTACACCTTC. Translation gives CASSLGYNYGYTF.

The chain carries TRBV11-2 and TRBJ2-2, with D unclear. The CDR3 is made up of 11 amino acids. CDR1 is SGHAT, CDR2 FQNNGV, per germline. Trimming cost V 6 bases and J 8 bases, with 7 bases left between them. CDR3 region: CASRRLGELFF. The CDR3 nucleotides are TGTGCCAGCAGAAGGCTGGGGGAGCTGTTTTTT.

The chain combines TRBV5-5 with TRBJ1-4; weak D call: TRBD1 (5 bases). This CDR3 contains 13 residues. The V gene's germline CDR1 is SGHKS and CDR2 YYEKEE (reference sequence). V dropped 2 bases and J dropped 5 bases, with 7 bases sitting between them. DNA for the CDR3: TGTGCCAGCAGCTTTTGGGGGAATGAAAAACTGTTTTTT. The encoded protein is CASSFWGNEKLFF.

This clonotype was counted a few times. The genes are TRBV25-1 and TRBJ2-5; no reliable D call. Between the trimmed V and J ends, which lost 4 bases and 2 bases, there was a span of 20 bases. CDR1 is MGHDK, CDR2 SYGVNS, per germline. The CDR3 consists of 17 residues. CDR3 DNA: TGTGCCAGCAGTGGCCCAACGTCCGGCTTGGCACAAGAGACCCAGTACTTC. This encodes CASSGPTSGLAQETQYF.

The chain carries TRBV9 and TRBJ1-2, with D hard to call. In germline, CDR1 is SGDLS, CDR2 YYNGEE. This CDR3 is built from 12 residues. Deletions cut 1 base from V and 6 bases from J, with 7 bases between. Here the CDR3 reads CASSVPWDGYTF. DNA of the CDR3: TGTGCCAGCAGCGTACCTTGGGATGGCTACACCTTC.

Only one count was recorded for this clonotype. The rearrangement links TRBV5-1 to TRBJ1-1; the match to TRBD1 covers 8 bases. Unmatched junction bases numbered 4, after V lost 2 bases and J lost 1 base. Germline CDR1 is SGHRS and CDR2 is YFSETQ. There are 15 residues in the CDR3. The CDR3 region is CASSFTGGGNTEAFF. The CDR3 bases are TGCGCCAGCAGCTTCACAGGGGGGGGGAACACTGAAGCTTTCTTT.

The CDR3 sequence is CASSQVVGAGGRETQYF. The DNA of the CDR3 is TGTGCCAGCAGCCAAGTCGTGGGAGCGGGAGGCCGTGAGACCCAGTACTTC. The V gene is TRBV3-1, the J gene TRBJ2-5, with 9 bases that match TRBD2. The length of the CDR3 is 17 residues. V gave up 1 base and J gave up 5 bases; unmatched junction bases: 11. Germline CDR1 is LGHDT and CDR2 is YNNKEL (reference sequence).

This clonotype was counted between two and nine times. The chain employs TRBV6-1 and TRBJ2-1; a possible D gene is TRBD2 (5 bases). The germline gives CDR1 MNHNS, CDR2 SASEGT. Trimming took 9 bases from V and 8 from J, leaving 17 bases between them. This CDR3 contains 13 residues. The CDR3 is CASTHGLSDEQFF. Written as DNA, the CDR3 is TGTGCCAGTACCCACGGACTCTCGGATGAGCAGTTCTTC.

The chain is built from TRBV29-1 and TRBJ2-5; no reliable D call. The CDR3 covers 13 residues. V lost 4 bases and J 2 bases, leaving 11 bases between the germline ends. Germline V gene sequence: CDR1 SQVTM, CDR2 ANQGSEA. The CDR3 nucleotides read TGCAGCGTTGCCCCGATTACTCAAGAGACCCAGTACTTC. As protein: CSVAPITQETQYF.

This clonotype has a handful of counts. The junction and the germline gene differ at one end; a read error may be behind it. This chain uses TRBV5-1 with TRBJ1-2, with a possible D match to TRBD1 (6 bases). The CDR3 is made up of 14 amino acids. Per the germline V gene, CDR1 is SGHRS and CDR2 is YFSETQ. DNA for the CDR3: TGCGCCAACAGCTTGGTAGGGGGGAACTATGGCTACACCTTC. Its translation is CANSLVGGNYGYTF.

CDR3 bases: TGTGCCACCAGCAGAGACTGGGCTAAAGGAGGGGAGACCCAGTACTTC. This gives the protein CATSRDWAKGGETQYF. This rearrangement joins TRBV15 to TRBJ2-7; the D gene is possibly TRBD2 (6 bases). The J call is doubtful: the DNA matches TRBJ2-5 better. The CDR3 totals 16 residues. Germline CDR1 reads LNHNV; CDR2 reads YYDKDF (reference sequence).

The rearrangement joins TRBV24-1 to TRBJ1-5; D remains ambiguous. CDR3 length: 14 residues. The V gene's germline CDR1 is KGHDR and CDR2 SFDVKD. V lost 3 bases and J 4 bases, leaving 9 bases between the germline ends. The CDR3 is CATSDPGVNQPQHF. The CDR3 DNA reads TGTGCCACCAGTGATCCCGGTGTAAATCAGCCCCAGCATTTT.

V gene TRBV29-1 combines with J gene TRBJ1-1, with TRBD1 as a possible D gene (5 bases). Trimming left V 8 bases short and J 0 bases short, with 13 bases between. CDR1 and CDR2 from the germline V gene are SQVTM and ANQGSEA. The CDR3 is 13 residues long. The CDR3, as DNA: TGCAGCACCCCCGGACATGTGAACACTGAAGCTTTCTTT. It yields the protein CSTPGHVNTEAFF.

This clonotype was recorded a few times. This chain connects TRBV29-1 to TRBJ2-1; 15 nucleotides line up with TRBD2. Germline loops: CDR1 SQVTM, CDR2 ANQGSEA. The CDR3 runs to 15 residues. J gave up 10 bases and V 0 bases, and 4 bases lay outside the gene matches. The DNA for the CDR3 is TGCAGCGTTGAAGATGAAGGGACTAGCGGGAGGGAGCAGTTCTTC. Its protein product is CSVEDEGTSGREQFF.

The genes are TRBV29-1 and TRBJ2-1; TRBD2 aligns across 8 bases. V shed 7 bases and J 4 bases; nucleotides not matched to a gene: 6. The CDR3 extends over 13 amino acids. Germline V gene sequence: CDR1 SQVTM, CDR2 ANQGSEA. CDR3 in amino acids: CSASGGEYNEQFF. In nucleotides, the CDR3 is TGCAGCGCCTCGGGGGGGGAATACAATGAGCAGTTCTTC.

The chain is built from TRBV5-6 and TRBJ2-1, with 11 bases that match TRBD1. Unmatched junction bases numbered 12, after V lost 4 bases and J lost 9 bases. The CDR3 covers 16 residues. CDR1 and CDR2 (germline): SGHDT, YYEEEE. CDR3 bases: TGTGCCAGCAGCCCCAGACCGGGACAGGGGGAACGTGAGCAGTTCTTC. This sequence encodes CASSPRPGQGEREQFF.

The chain has TRBV24-1 and TRBJ2-4; TRBD1 or TRBD2 may be the D gene (5 bases each). The CDR3 is made up of 13 amino acids. Germline V gene lookup returns CDR1 KGHDR and CDR2 SFDVKD. Trimming pared 7 bases from V and 5 bases from J, leaving 11 bases between. CDR3 DNA: TGTGCCACCAGCCCGACGGGGCAAAACATTCAGTACTTC. Protein sequence: CATSPTGQNIQYF.